The present TCR beta chain was sequenced within a study of cytomegalovirus exposure and HLA in healthy donors. Whole-study findings and limits: For most TCR beta V segments, an earlier analysis put the productive rate at about 87% or about 30% of the time. Reportedly, diagnosis of cytomegalovirus status by the classifier showed high specificity and sensitivity. It was reported that TCR beta sequences correctly inferred the HLA-A and HLA-B alleles for most subjects. Later analysis placed DRB1 highest and HLA-C lowest in TCR association rates, which differed by HLA locus.

Worth noting for this clone: The antigen remains undetermined.

The PCR was carried out with 60 Vbeta primers and 13 Jbeta primers. Profiled with immunoSEQ multiplex PCR; TCRdb holds only in-frame clones, not every one. The profile shows 55,000 to 80,000 clones, 75% of them singletons. The CDR3 contains 16 residues. Trimming removed 6 bases from V and 6 bases from J; junction bases left unmatched: 10. CDR1 is MDHEN, CDR2 SYDVKM, per germline. The rearrangement uses TRBV28 and TRBJ1-6; 8 bases match TRBD1. The sequencing input was PBMCs. This sequence was found in a woman in her twenties or thirties in good health and CMV-seropositive. The CDR3 DNA is TGTGCCAGCAGATACGGACAGGGATGGAGTAATTCACCCCTCCACTTT. The encoded protein is CASRYGQGWSNSPLHF.